This T cell receptor (beta chain) was captured in a study of cytomegalovirus exposure and HLA in healthy donors. General study results and limits: Most TCR sequences were seen very rarely across donors, but some public TCRs occurred in many.

Germline CDR1 reads MNHNS; CDR2 reads SASEGT. The CDR3 covers 12 residues. Trimming removed 5 bases from V and 13 bases from J; junction bases left unmatched: 3. Sequenced by immunoSEQ multiplex PCR; TCRdb stores in-frame clones only, minus some. The sample records around 240,000 clones, 90% being singletons. This clone was seen a handful of times. Antigen: not known. The chain uses TRBV6-1 and TRBJ1-6, with TRBD1 identical over 9 bases. The clonotype was recovered from a woman under 30 in good health and CMV-seronegative. Sequencing was done on a sample of PBMCs. This CDR3 reads CASSRTGEPLHF. The CDR3 coding sequence is TGTGCCAGCAGTAGGACAGGGGAGCCCCTCCACTTT.